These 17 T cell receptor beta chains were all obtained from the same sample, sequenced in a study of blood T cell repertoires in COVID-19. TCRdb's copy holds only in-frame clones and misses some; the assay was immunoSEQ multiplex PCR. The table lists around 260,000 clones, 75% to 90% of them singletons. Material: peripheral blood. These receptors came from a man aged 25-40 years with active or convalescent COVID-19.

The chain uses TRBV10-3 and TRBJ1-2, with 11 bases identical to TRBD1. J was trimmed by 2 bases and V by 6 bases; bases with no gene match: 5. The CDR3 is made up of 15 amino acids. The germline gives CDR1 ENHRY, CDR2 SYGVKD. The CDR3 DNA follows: TGTGCCATCAGCTTTGGACAGGGGGCGAACTATGGCTACACCTTC. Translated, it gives CAISFGQGANYGYTF.

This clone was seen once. DNA for the CDR3: TGTGCCAGCAGTTACTCCACCGGGACAGACGCCTTCGAGCAGTACTTC. Translation: CASSYSTGTDAFEQYF. The chain is built from TRBV6-5 and TRBJ2-7, with 7 nucleotides matching TRBD1. The CDR3 extends over 16 amino acids. Germline CDR1 is MNHEY and CDR2 is SVGAGI. V shed 0 bases, J shed 6 bases, and the junction held 11 bases outside the gene matches.

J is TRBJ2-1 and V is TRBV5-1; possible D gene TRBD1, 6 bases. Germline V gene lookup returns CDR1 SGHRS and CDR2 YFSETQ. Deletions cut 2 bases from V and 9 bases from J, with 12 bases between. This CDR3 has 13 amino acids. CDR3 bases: TGCGCCAGCAGCTTCCGACAGGCCAGTGAGCAGTTCTTC. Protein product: CASSFRQASEQFF. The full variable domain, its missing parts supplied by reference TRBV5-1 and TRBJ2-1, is KAGVTQTPRYLIKTRGQQVTLSCSPISGHRSVSWYQQTPGQGLQFLFEYFSETQRNKGNFPGRFSGRQFSNSRSEMNVSTLELGDSALYLCASSFRQASEQFFGPGTRLTVL.

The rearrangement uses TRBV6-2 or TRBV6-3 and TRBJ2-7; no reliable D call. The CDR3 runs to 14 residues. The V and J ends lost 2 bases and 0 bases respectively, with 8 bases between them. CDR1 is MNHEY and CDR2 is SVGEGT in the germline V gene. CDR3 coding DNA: TGTGCCAGCAGTTACGCAGAAATCTCCTACGAGCAGTACTTC. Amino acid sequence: CASSYAEISYEQYF.

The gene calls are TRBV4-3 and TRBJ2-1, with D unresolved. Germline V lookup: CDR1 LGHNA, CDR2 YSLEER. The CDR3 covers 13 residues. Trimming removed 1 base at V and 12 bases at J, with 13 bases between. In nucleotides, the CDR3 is TGCGCCAGCAGCCAAGTTTCCGGAGAGGTGCAGTTCTTC. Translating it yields CASSQVSGEVQFF.

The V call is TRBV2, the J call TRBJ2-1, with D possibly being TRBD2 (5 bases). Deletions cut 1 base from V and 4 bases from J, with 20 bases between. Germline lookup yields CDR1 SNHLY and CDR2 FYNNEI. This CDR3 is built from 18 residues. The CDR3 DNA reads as TGTGCCAGCAGTGAAGTTGAGAGGGCGGAGGTGGATTACAATGAGCAGTTCTTC. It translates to CASSEVERAEVDYNEQFF.

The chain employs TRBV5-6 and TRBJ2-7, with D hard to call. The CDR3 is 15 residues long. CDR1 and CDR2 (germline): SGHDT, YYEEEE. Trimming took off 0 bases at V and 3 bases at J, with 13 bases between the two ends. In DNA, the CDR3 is TGTGCCAGCAGCTTGGTCTTGGCAGCAGGCTACGAGCAGTACTTC. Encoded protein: CASSLVLAAGYEQYF.

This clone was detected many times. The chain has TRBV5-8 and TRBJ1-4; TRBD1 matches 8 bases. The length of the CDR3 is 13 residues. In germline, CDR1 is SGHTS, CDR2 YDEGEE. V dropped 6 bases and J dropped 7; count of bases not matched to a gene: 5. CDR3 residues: CASNDRGAEKLFF. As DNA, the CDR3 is TGTGCCAGCAACGACAGGGGAGCTGAAAAACTGTTTTTT.

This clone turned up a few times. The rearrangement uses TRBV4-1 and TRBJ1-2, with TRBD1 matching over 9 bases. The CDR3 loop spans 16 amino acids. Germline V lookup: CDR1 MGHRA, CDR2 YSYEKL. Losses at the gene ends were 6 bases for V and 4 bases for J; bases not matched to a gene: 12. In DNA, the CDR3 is TGCGCCAGCAGGAATCGGGGGACAGGGCGTTCCTATGGCTACACCTTC. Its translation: CASRNRGTGRSYGYTF.

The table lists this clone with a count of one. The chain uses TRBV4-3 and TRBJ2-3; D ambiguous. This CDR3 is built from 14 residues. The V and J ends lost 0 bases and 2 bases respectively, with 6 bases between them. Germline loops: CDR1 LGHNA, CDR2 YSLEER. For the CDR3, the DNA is TGCGCCAGCAGCCAAGACAGTAACACAGATACGCAGTATTTT. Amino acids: CASSQDSNTDTQYF.

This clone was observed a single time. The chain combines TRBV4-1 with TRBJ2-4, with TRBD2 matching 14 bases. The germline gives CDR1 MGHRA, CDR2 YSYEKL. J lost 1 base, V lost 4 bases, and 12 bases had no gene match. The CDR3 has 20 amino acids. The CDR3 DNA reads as TGCGCCAGCAGCCGAGAAATCCCGGGACTAGCGGGGGTTGCCAAAAACATTCAGTACTTC. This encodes CASSREIPGLAGVAKNIQYF.

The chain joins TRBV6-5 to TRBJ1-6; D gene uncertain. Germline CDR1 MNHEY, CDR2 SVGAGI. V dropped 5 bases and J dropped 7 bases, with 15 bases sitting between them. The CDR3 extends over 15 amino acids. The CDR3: CASSKRTSGNSPLHF. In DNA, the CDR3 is TGTGCCAGCAGTAAAAGGACTTCGGGGAATTCACCCCTCCACTTT.

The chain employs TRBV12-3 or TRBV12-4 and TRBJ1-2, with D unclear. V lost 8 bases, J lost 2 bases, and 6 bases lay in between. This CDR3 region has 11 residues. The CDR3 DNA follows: TGTGCCAGCGGTCGGAACTATGGCTACACCTTC. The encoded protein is CASGRNYGYTF.

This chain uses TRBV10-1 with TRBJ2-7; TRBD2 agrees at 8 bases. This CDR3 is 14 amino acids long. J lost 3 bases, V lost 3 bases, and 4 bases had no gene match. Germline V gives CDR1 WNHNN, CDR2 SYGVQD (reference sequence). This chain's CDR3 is CASSESGGRYEQYF. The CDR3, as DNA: TGCGCCAGCAGTGAAAGCGGGGGACGCTACGAGCAGTACTTC.

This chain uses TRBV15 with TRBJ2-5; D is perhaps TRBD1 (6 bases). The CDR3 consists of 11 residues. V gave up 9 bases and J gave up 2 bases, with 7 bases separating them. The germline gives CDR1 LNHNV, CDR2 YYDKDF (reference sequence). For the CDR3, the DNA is TGTGCCACAGGACAGCAAGAGACCCAGTACTTC. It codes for CATGQQETQYF. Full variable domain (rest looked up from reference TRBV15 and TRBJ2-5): DAMVIQNPRYQVTQFGKPVTLSCSQTLNHNVMYWYQQKSSQAPKLLFHYYDKDFNNEADTPDNFQSRRPNTSFCFLDIRSPGLGDTAMYLCATGQQETQYFGPGTRLLVL.

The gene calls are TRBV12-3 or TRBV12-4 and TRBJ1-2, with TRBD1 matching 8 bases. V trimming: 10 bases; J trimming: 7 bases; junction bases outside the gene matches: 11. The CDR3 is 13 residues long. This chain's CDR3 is CATSGGLGGGYTF. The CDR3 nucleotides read TGTGCCACATCAGGGGGCCTAGGCGGTGGCTACACCTTC.

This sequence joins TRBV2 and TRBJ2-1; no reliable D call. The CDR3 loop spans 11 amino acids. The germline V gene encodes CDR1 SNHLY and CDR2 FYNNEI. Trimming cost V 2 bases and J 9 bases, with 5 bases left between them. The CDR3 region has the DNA TGTGCCAGCAGTGAACAGCGTGAGCAGTTCTTC. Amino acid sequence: CASSEQREQFF.